Below, 15 T cell receptor beta chains from the same sample are listed, as sequenced in a study of T cell responses to AZD1222 COVID-19 vaccine. Clones were read by immunoSEQ multiplex PCR, and TCRdb kept only the in-frame ones, dropping some. Of some 130,000 clones listed, about four fifths were seen once; the top ten hold 4.1%. This material consisted of peripheral blood, taken on day 0 of AZD1222 vaccination. These receptors originate from an adult in good health.

The chain links TRBV2 to TRBJ1-4; D gene unclear. From germline, CDR1 is SNHLY and CDR2 FYNNEI. CDR3 length: 12 amino acids. V dropped 8 bases and J dropped 7 bases, with 11 bases sitting between them. In DNA, the CDR3 is TGTGCCAGCTCCTTAGAGGTTGAAAAACTGTTTTTT. It encodes CASSLEVEKLFF.

The chain employs TRBV18 and TRBJ1-2; 8 bases agree with TRBD1. Germline assignment: CDR1 KGHSH and CDR2 LQKENI. This CDR3 contains 17 residues. J gave up 1 base and V 3 bases, and 10 bases lay outside the gene matches. In DNA, the CDR3 is TGTGCCAGCTCACCCGGGACAGGCATACCGATTAACTATGGCTACACCTTC. Translated: CASSPGTGIPINYGYTF.

The rearrangement joins TRBV5-4 to TRBJ1-5; no firm D call. V dropped 3 bases and J dropped 4 bases, with 8 bases sitting between them. The CDR3 consists of 13 residues. CDR1 is SGHNT and CDR2 is YYREEE in the germline V gene (reference sequence). The CDR3 DNA follows: TGTGCCAGCAGCTCCGACCGTAATCAGCCCCAGCATTTT. Its protein product is CASSSDRNQPQHF.

The chain has TRBV7-9 and TRBJ1-4; 7 nucleotides line up with TRBD1. The CDR3 is 17 residues long. From germline, CDR1 is SEHNR and CDR2 FQNEAQ (reference sequence). The V gene end was trimmed by 2 bases and the J gene end by 4 bases; junction bases not matched to a gene: 10. CDR3 protein: CASSLMHQQGRNEKLFF. For the CDR3, the DNA is TGTGCCAGCAGCTTAATGCATCAACAGGGGCGTAATGAAAAACTGTTTTTT.

Only a few counts were recorded for this clone. The genes are TRBV3-1 (or the pseudogene TRBV3-2) and TRBJ1-1, with a weak D call TRBD1 (5 bases). Trimming shortened V by 5 bases and J by 9 bases, and 16 bases separated the two germline ends. Per germline, CDR1 LGHDT and CDR2 YNNKEL (reference sequence). The CDR3 has 13 amino acids. The CDR3 is CASSGTGAGKAFF. CDR3 coding DNA: TGTGCCAGCAGCGGGACTGGAGCTGGTAAAGCTTTCTTT.

The chain is built from TRBV5-1 and TRBJ1-1; perhaps TRBD1 as D (5 bases). CDR1 is SGHRS, CDR2 YFSETQ, per germline. V lost 4 bases and J 0 bases, leaving 19 bases between the germline ends. The length of the CDR3 is 17 residues. The CDR3 region is CASSPYGGEVMNTEAFF. The CDR3 DNA reads as TGCGCCAGCAGCCCGTACGGGGGAGAGGTCATGAACACTGAAGCTTTCTTT. The whole variable domain, remainder taken from reference TRBV5-1 and TRBJ1-1, is KAGVTQTPRYLIKTRGQQVTLSCSPISGHRSVSWYQQTPGQGLQFLFEYFSETQRNKGNFPGRFSGRQFSNSRSEMNVSTLELGDSALYLCASSPYGGEVMNTEAFFGQGTRLTVV.

The chain employs TRBV19 and TRBJ2-7; D ambiguous. This CDR3 has 12 residues. Germline CDR1 is LNHDA and CDR2 is SQIVND (reference sequence). The V and J ends lost 7 bases and 3 bases respectively, with 10 bases between them. The CDR3 region is CASTGPFYEQYF. CDR3 sequence (DNA): TGTGCCAGTACCGGGCCGTTCTACGAGCAGTACTTC.

The rearrangement joins TRBV5-1 to TRBJ2-3, with D perhaps TRBD1 or TRBD2 (6 bases each). CDR1 and CDR2 from the germline V gene are SGHRS and YFSETQ. V lost 2 bases and J lost 5, with 12 bases in between. CDR3 length: 14 residues. CDR3 DNA sequence: TGCGCCAGCAGCTTAGGGGGGTTTGGAGATACGCAGTATTTT. Translation: CASSLGGFGDTQYF.

The chain joins TRBV7-9 to TRBJ2-3; 7 bases map to TRBD1. V was clipped by 1 base and J by 2 bases; unmatched bases: 6. Germline CDR1 SEHNR, CDR2 FQNEAQ (reference sequence). This CDR3 comprises 16 residues. CDR3 in amino acids: CASSLGQGIVTDTQYF. For the CDR3, the DNA is TGTGCCAGCAGCTTAGGACAGGGCATTGTCACAGATACGCAGTATTTT. Full variable domain (rest looked up from reference TRBV7-9 and TRBJ2-3): DTGVSQNPRHKITKRGQNVTFRCDPISEHNRLYWYRQTLGQGPEFLTYFQNEAQLEKSRLLSDRFSAERPKGSFSTLEIQRTEQGDSAMYLCASSLGQGIVTDTQYFGPGTRLTVL.

The table lists this clone with many counts. Here the CDR3 DNA reads TGTGCCAGTAGTATCGACGACAGGTTCTACGAGCAGTACTTC. Amino acids: CASSIDDRFYEQYF. The rearrangement links TRBV19 to TRBJ2-7; weak D call: TRBD1 (6 bases). The V end lost 3 bases, the J end lost 3 bases, and 12 bases lay between the germline ends. Germline V lookup: CDR1 LNHDA, CDR2 SQIVND (reference sequence). This CDR3 has 14 residues.

This sequence joins TRBV6-5 and TRBJ1-2; unclear D gene. V lost 5 bases and J lost 10, with 14 bases in between. Per germline, CDR1 MNHEY and CDR2 SVGAGI. The CDR3 has 12 residues. The CDR3 DNA reads TGTGCCAGCAGTCGACCCCTTGGAGACTACACCTTC. This sequence encodes CASSRPLGDYTF.

J is TRBJ1-1 and V is TRBV6-5, with a possible D match to TRBD1 (5 bases). CDR1 and CDR2 (germline): MNHEY, SVGAGI. Trimming pared 5 bases from V and 6 bases from J, leaving 10 bases between. The CDR3 runs to 12 residues. Written as DNA, the CDR3 is TGTGCCAGCAGTACCACAGGTTCTGAAGCTTTCTTT. Its translation: CASSTTGSEAFF.

The chain combines TRBV15 with TRBJ1-1, with no clear D. In germline, CDR1 is LNHNV, CDR2 YYDKDF (reference sequence). CDR3 length: 13 amino acids. Trimming removed 0 bases from V and 10 bases from J, with 12 bases in between. Written as DNA, the CDR3 is TGTGCCACCAGCAGAGATGCTGGGGAGATAGCTTTCTTT. Amino acids: CATSRDAGEIAFF.

This sequence joins TRBV28 and TRBJ1-1, with a possible D match to TRBD1 (6 bases). Germline CDR1 is MDHEN and CDR2 is SYDVKM. The ends were cut back, 10 bases at V and 0 bases at J, with 9 bases in the middle. CDR3 length: 12 amino acids. The CDR3 DNA sequence: TGTGCCACGGGGGACATGAACACTGAAGCTTTCTTT. This translates into CATGDMNTEAFF.

The V call is TRBV12-5, the J call TRBJ2-2, with D unclear. The CDR3 has 19 residues. Deletions cut 2 bases from V and 0 bases from J, with 19 bases between. Germline-derived CDR1 and CDR2 are LGHNT and FRNRAP. Written as DNA, the CDR3 is TGTGCTAGTGGTTTGTCACCCACCAGTTATGGCGCGAACACCGGGGAGCTGTTTTTT. Translated, it gives CASGLSPTSYGANTGELFF. Full variable domain (missing parts from reference TRBV12-5 and TRBJ2-2): DARVTQTPRHKVTEMGQEVTMRCQPILGHNTVFWYRQTMMQGLELLAYFRNRAPLDDSGMPKDRFSAEMPDATLATLKIQPSEPRDSAVYFCASGLSPTSYGANTGELFFGEGSRLTVL.